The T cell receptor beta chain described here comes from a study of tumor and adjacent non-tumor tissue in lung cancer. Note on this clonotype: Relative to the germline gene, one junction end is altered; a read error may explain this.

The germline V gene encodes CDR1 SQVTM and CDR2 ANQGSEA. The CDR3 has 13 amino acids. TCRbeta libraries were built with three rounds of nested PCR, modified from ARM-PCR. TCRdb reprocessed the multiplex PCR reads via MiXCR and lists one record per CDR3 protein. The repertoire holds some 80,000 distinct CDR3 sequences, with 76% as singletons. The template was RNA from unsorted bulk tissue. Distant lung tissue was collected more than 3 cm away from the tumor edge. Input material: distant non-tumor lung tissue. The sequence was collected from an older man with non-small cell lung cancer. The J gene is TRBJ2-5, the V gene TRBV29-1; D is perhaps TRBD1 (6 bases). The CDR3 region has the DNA TGCAGCGTGGCCGACAGGTTAAACGAGACCCTGTACTTC. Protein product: CSVADRLNETLYF.